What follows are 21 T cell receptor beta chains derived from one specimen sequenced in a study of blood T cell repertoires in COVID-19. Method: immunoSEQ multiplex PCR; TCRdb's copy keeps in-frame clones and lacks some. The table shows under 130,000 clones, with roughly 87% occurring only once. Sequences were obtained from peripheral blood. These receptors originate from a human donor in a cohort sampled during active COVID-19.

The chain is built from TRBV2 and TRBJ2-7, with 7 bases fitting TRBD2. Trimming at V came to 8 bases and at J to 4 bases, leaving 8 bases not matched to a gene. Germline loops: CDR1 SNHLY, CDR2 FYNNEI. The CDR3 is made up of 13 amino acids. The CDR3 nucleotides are TGTGCCAGCGAAGGGGAGGGGAAATACGAGCAGTACTTC. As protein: CASEGEGKYEQYF.

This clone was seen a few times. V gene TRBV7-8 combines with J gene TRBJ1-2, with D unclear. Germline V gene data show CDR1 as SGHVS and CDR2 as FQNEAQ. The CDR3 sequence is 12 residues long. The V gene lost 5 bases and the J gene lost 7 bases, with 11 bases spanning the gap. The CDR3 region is CASSQGWSGYTF. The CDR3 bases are TGTGCCAGCAGCCAAGGCTGGAGTGGCTACACCTTC.

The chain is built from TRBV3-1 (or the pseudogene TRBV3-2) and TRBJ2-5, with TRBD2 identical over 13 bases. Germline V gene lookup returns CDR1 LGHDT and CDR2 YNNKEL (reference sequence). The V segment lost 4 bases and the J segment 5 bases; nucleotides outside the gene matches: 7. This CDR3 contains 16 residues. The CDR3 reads CASSRTLAGGDETQYF. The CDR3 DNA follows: TGTGCCAGCAGCCGCACACTAGCGGGGGGGGATGAGACCCAGTACTTC.

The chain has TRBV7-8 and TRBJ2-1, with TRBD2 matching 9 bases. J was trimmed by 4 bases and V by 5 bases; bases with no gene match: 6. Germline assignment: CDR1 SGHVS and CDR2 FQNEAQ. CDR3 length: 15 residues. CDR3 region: CASSLSGSSYNEQFF. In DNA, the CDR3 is TGTGCCAGCAGCCTTAGCGGGAGTTCTTACAATGAGCAGTTCTTC.

The CDR3 DNA is TGTGCCACCAGTGACATACTAGCGGGGGGGCTAAATGAGCAGTTCTTC. Its protein product is CATSDILAGGLNEQFF. This chain connects TRBV24-1 to TRBJ2-1; 13 bases are a match to TRBD2. The germline V gene encodes CDR1 KGHDR and CDR2 SFDVKD. The trim removed 4 bases at V and 7 bases at J, leaving 6 bases unmatched. This CDR3 comprises 16 residues.

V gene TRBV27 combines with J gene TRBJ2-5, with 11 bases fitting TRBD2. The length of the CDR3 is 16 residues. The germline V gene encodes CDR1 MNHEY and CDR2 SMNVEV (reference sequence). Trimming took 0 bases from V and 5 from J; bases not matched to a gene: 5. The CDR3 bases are TGTGCCAGCAGTTTATCGACTAGCGGGGTAACGGAGACCCAGTACTTC. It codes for CASSLSTSGVTETQYF.

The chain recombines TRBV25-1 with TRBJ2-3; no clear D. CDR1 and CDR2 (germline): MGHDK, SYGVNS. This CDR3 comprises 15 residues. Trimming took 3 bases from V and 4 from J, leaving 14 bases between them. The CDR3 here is CASSDNGLRSDTQYF. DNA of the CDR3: TGTGCCAGCAGTGACAACGGTCTCCGCTCAGATACGCAGTATTTT.

CDR3 residues: CASSLRAPTSGGLWNEQFF. The CDR3 DNA reads TGTGCCAGCAGTTTGAGGGCCCCTACTAGCGGGGGTCTTTGGAATGAGCAGTTCTTC. V and J are TRBV27 and TRBJ2-1; 11 nucleotides line up with TRBD2. The CDR3 spans 19 residues. J lost 7 bases, V lost 3 bases, and 17 bases had no gene match. Germline V gene data show CDR1 as MNHEY and CDR2 as SMNVEV (reference sequence).

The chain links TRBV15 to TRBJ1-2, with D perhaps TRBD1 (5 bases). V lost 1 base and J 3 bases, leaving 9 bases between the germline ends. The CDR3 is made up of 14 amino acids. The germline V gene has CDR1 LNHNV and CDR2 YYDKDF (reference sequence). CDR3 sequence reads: CATSRGGADYGYTF. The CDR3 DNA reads TGTGCCACCAGCAGAGGTGGGGCAGACTATGGCTACACCTTC.

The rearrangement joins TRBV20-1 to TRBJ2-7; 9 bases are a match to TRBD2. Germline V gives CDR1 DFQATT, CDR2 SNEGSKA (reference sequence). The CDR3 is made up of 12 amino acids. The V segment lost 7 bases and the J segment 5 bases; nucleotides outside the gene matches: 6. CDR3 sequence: CSGSSGSNEQYF. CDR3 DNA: TGCAGTGGTAGTAGCGGGAGCAACGAGCAGTACTTC.

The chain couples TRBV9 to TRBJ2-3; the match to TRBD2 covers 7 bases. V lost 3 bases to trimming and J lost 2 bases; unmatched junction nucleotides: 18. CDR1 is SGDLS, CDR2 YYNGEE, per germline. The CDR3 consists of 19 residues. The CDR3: CASSARADRGSYHTDTQYF. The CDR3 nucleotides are TGTGCCAGCAGCGCCCGGGCGGATCGCGGGAGCTACCACACAGATACGCAGTATTTT.

The CDR3 nucleotides read TGTGCCAGCAGTTCCCAGACAGATACGCAGTATTTT. Translation gives CASSSQTDTQYF. The chain uses TRBV12-3 or TRBV12-4 and TRBJ2-3; D unclear. Trimming removed 4 bases at V and 3 bases at J, with 5 bases between. The CDR3 loop spans 12 amino acids.

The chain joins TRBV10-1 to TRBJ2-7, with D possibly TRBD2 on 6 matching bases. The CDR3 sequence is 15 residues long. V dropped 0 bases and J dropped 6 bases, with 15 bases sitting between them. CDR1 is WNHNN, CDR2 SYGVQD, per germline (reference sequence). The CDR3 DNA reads TGCGCCAGCAGTGAGTCGTACGGGAGAAGCGGCGAGCAGTACTTC. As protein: CASSESYGRSGEQYF.

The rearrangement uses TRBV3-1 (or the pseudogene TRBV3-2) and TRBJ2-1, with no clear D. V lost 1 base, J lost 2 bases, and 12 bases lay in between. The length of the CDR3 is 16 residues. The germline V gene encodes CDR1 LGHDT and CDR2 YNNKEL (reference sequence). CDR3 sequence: CASSQGLIDTYNEQFF. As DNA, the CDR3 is TGTGCCAGCAGCCAAGGACTTATAGATACCTACAATGAGCAGTTCTTC.

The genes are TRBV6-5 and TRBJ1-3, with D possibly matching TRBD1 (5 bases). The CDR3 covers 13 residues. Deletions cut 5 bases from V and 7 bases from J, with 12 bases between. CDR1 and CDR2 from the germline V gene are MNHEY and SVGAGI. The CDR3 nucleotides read TGTGCCAGCAGTCTGCGGGGGGGGAACACCATATATTTT. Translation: CASSLRGGNTIYF.

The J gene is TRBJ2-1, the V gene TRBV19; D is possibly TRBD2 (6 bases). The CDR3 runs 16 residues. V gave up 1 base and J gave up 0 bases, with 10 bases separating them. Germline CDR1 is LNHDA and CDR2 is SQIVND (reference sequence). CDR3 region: CASSIGRDLSYNEQFF. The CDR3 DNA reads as TGTGCCAGTAGTATAGGGAGGGACCTCTCCTACAATGAGCAGTTCTTC.

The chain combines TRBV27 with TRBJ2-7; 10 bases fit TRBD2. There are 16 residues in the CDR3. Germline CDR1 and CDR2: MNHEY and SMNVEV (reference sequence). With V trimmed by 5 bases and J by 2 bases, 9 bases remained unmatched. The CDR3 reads CASSPHSGRFTYEQYF. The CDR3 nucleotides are TGTGCCAGCAGTCCCCATAGCGGGAGGTTCACCTACGAGCAGTACTTC.

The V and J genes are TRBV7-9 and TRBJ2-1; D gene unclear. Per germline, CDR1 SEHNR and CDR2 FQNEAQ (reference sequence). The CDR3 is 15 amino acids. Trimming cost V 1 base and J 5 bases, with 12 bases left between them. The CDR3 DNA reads TGTGCCAGCAGCTTAGACATCAGCAGGCACAATGAGCAGTTCTTC. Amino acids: CASSLDISRHNEQFF.

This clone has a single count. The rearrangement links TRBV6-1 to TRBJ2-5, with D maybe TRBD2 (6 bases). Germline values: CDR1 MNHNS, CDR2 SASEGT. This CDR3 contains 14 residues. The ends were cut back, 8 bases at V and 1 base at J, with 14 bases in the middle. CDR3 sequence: CASAPPGSQETQYF. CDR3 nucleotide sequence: TGTGCCAGCGCCCCGCCCGGGAGCCAAGAGACCCAGTACTTC.

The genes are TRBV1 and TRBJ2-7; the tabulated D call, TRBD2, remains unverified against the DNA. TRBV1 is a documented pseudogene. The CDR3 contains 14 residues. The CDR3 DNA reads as TGCACCAGCAGCCAAGGACGGGAGGGTTACGAGCAGTACTTC. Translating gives CTSSQGREGYEQYF.

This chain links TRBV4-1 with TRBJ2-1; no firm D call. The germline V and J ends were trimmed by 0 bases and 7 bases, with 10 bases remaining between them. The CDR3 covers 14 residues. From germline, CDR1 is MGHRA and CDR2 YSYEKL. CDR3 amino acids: CASSQDSTRNEQFF. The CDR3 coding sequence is TGCGCCAGCAGCCAAGATAGCACGAGGAATGAGCAGTTCTTC.